The source of this TCR beta chain is a study of OX40 agonist ivuxolimab in advanced cancers. The protocol was immunoSEQ multiplex PCR, while the TCRdb copy is restricted to in-frame clones and leaves out a portion. This sample has 30,000 or so clones, with more than 60% found just once. This clone was seen once. Germline CDR1 is MNHGY and CDR2 is SAAAGT. V was cut by 4 bases and J by 4 bases, with 13 bases left in between. This CDR3 spans 14 amino acids. The chain links TRBV6-8 to TRBJ2-5; TRBD1 might be the D (6 bases). Sequenced material: CD4+ or CD8+ T cells sorted from blood, taken in a trial of the OX40 agonist ivuxolimab. The origin of this receptor is an adult with an advanced solid tumor such as melanoma, head and neck, liver or kidney cancer. The CDR3 is CASSSGQIVETQYF. The CDR3 nucleotides are TGTGCCAGCAGTTCTGGACAGATAGTAGAGACCCAGTACTTC.